Following are 23 T cell receptor beta chains from one sample sequenced in a study of blood T cell repertoires in COVID-19. Some clones are missing from TCRdb's copy, which holds only in-frame ones; the method was immunoSEQ multiplex PCR. The top ten hold about 3% of the sample, which has about 160,000 clones, around 85% seen once. What was sequenced was peripheral blood. The origin of the receptors is a human donor with acute or convalescent COVID-19. The donor label of this sample is uncertain.

This chain links TRBV6-5 with TRBJ2-5; TRBD1 is a possible D gene (6 bases). V lost 8 bases and J lost 3, with 13 bases in between. CDR3 size: 13 residues. Germline assignment: CDR1 MNHEY and CDR2 SVGAGI. The chain's CDR3 is CASGGQPKETQYF. For the CDR3, the DNA is TGTGCCAGCGGGGGACAACCAAAAGAGACCCAGTACTTC.

The chain recombines TRBV5-1 with TRBJ1-3; D not resolved. The V end lost 0 bases, the J end lost 1 base, and 8 bases lay between the germline ends. In germline, CDR1 is SGHRS, CDR2 YFSETQ. This CDR3 has 15 amino acids. CDR3 in DNA: TGCGCCAGCAGCTTGGGGACTGAATCTGGAAACACCATATATTTT. Protein sequence: CASSLGTESGNTIYF. Looking up the rest from reference TRBV5-1 and TRBJ1-3 gives the full variable domain: KAGVTQTPRYLIKTRGQQVTLSCSPISGHRSVSWYQQTPGQGLQFLFEYFSETQRNKGNFPGRFSGRQFSNSRSEMNVSTLELGDSALYLCASSLGTESGNTIYFGEGSWLTVV.

The genes are TRBV6-2 or TRBV6-3 and TRBJ1-5, with D uncertain. Trimming took off 3 bases at V and 0 bases at J, with 12 bases between the two ends. The CDR3 runs to 16 residues. Looked up from germline, CDR1 is MNHEY and CDR2 is SVGEGT. The CDR3 DNA reads TGTGCCAGCAGTTATTTGAGAGAATCTAGCAATCAGCCCCAGCATTTT. Amino acids: CASSYLRESSNQPQHF.

This rearrangement joins TRBV11-2 to TRBJ2-3, with 14 bases lining up with TRBD2. This CDR3 spans 17 amino acids. Germline lookup yields CDR1 SGHAT and CDR2 FQNNGV. Trimming at V came to 3 bases and at J to 3 bases, leaving 5 bases not matched to a gene. In nucleotides, the CDR3 is TGTGCCAGCAGCTTCAGACTAGCGGGGGGGCGGACAGATACGCAGTATTTT. This gives the protein CASSFRLAGGRTDTQYF.

The chain combines TRBV4-3 with TRBJ1-3; D remains ambiguous. The CDR3 runs to 16 residues. Germline V gene lookup returns CDR1 LGHNA and CDR2 YSLEER. V lost 0 bases, J lost 4 bases, and 13 bases lay in between. CDR3 protein: CASSQDKPLTGNTIYF. DNA for the CDR3: TGCGCCAGCAGCCAAGATAAGCCCCTAACGGGAAACACCATATATTTT.

V usage is TRBV3-1 (or the pseudogene TRBV3-2) and J usage is TRBJ2-6; D call uncertain. The germline V gene has CDR1 LGHDT and CDR2 YNNKEL (reference sequence). The length of the CDR3 is 16 residues. V gave up 1 base and J gave up 3 bases, with 10 bases separating them. CDR3 DNA: TGTGCCAGCAGCCAAGGGTTAGCAGTTGGGGCCAACGTCCTGACTTTC. Translation gives CASSQGLAVGANVLTF.

The genes are TRBV18 and TRBJ1-1; the D gene is possibly TRBD1 (5 bases). The V gene's germline CDR1 is KGHSH and CDR2 LQKENI. V was pared by 2 bases and J by 10 bases, with 11 bases between. CDR3 length: 12 amino acids. CDR3 loop: CASSPKGLGAFF. The CDR3 region has the DNA TGTGCCAGCTCACCAAAGGGGCTCGGAGCTTTCTTT.

This clone was seen more than once but under ten times. The chain carries TRBV27 and TRBJ2-3, with 10 nucleotides matching TRBD2. The J segment lost 0 bases and the V segment lost 1 base, leaving 7 bases of the junction unmatched. CDR3 size: 18 residues. Germline V gene lookup returns CDR1 MNHEY and CDR2 SMNVEV (reference sequence). The CDR3: CASSLWLAGDTSTDTQYF. The CDR3 bases are TGTGCCAGCAGTTTATGGCTAGCGGGGGATACTAGCACAGATACGCAGTATTTT.

The chain has TRBV18 and TRBJ1-1; 9 positions agree with TRBD1. V dropped 3 bases and J dropped 0; count of bases not matched to a gene: 2. The CDR3 runs 15 residues. The germline CDR1 and CDR2 sequences are KGHSH and LQKENI. The CDR3 DNA sequence: TGTGCCAGCTCACCTCGGGACAGGGTGAACACTGAAGCTTTCTTT. Translated, it gives CASSPRDRVNTEAFF.

This chain connects TRBV29-1 to TRBJ1-2, with 9 bases that match TRBD1. Losses at the gene ends were 4 bases for V and 3 bases for J; bases not matched to a gene: 3. Germline-derived CDR1 and CDR2 are SQVTM and ANQGSEA. CDR3 length: 13 amino acids. CDR3 sequence reads: CSVAGTGHYGYTF. The CDR3 DNA follows: TGCAGCGTTGCCGGGACAGGGCACTATGGCTACACCTTC.

The chain is built from TRBV27 and TRBJ1-2; unclear D gene. Trimming pared 5 bases from V and 2 bases from J, leaving 12 bases between. The CDR3 is made up of 14 amino acids. Germline V lookup: CDR1 MNHEY, CDR2 SMNVEV (reference sequence). CDR3 nucleotide sequence: TGTGCCAGCAGTCCCCGATTTACAAACTATGGCTACACCTTC. Translation gives CASSPRFTNYGYTF.

The chain joins TRBV7-6 to TRBJ2-7; the D gene is possibly TRBD1 (5 bases). Trimming shortened V by 1 base and J by 0 bases, and 10 bases separated the two germline ends. Germline V gives CDR1 SGHVS, CDR2 FNYEAQ. This CDR3 is 15 amino acids long. The CDR3 DNA sequence: TGTGCCAGCAGCTTAGATCAGGGAAGCTCCTACGAGCAGTACTTC. Translated: CASSLDQGSSYEQYF.

The genes are TRBV10-1 and TRBJ2-3, with TRBD2 matching 9 bases. The CDR3 is 17 amino acids. Per germline, CDR1 WNHNN and CDR2 SYGVQD (reference sequence). The V gene end was trimmed by 5 bases and the J gene end by 5 bases; junction bases not matched to a gene: 14. CDR3 nucleotide sequence: TGCGCCAGCAGTCTGGGGAGAAGCGGGGGGTATGAAGATACGCAGTATTTT. It codes for CASSLGRSGGYEDTQYF.

The chain carries TRBV14 and TRBJ2-5; 8 bases fit TRBD2. This CDR3 spans 15 amino acids. Germline V CDR1 and CDR2: SGHDN, FVKESK. V was pared by 3 bases and J by 5 bases, with 8 bases of the junction left unmatched. CDR3 in amino acids: CASSHVGGAGETQYF. CDR3 in DNA: TGTGCCAGCAGCCACGTCGGGGGGGCCGGGGAGACCCAGTACTTC. Based on the CDR3 plus reference TRBV14 and TRBJ2-5, the full variable domain is EAGVTQFPSHSVIEKGQTVTLRCDPISGHDNLYWYRRVMGKEIKFLLHFVKESKQDESGMPNNRFLAERTGGTYSTLKVQPAELEDSGVYFCASSHVGGAGETQYFGPGTRLLVL.

The chain uses TRBV5-1 and TRBJ2-2; D possibly corresponds to TRBD1 (6 bases). With 4 bases removed from V and 6 bases from J, the gap between germline ends came to 16 bases. The germline V gene encodes CDR1 SGHRS and CDR2 YFSETQ. The CDR3 has 15 residues. The CDR3 spells CASSINTGSAGELFF. Written as DNA, the CDR3 is TGCGCCAGCAGCATCAACACAGGGTCTGCCGGGGAGCTGTTTTTT.

The chain couples TRBV28 to TRBJ2-7; 9 bases are shared with TRBD2. The V segment lost 7 bases and the J segment 3 bases; nucleotides outside the gene matches: 7. Germline values: CDR1 MDHEN, CDR2 SYDVKM. This CDR3 is 14 amino acids long. The CDR3 loop reads CASTHPAGGYEQYF. CDR3 bases: TGTGCCAGCACTCACCCAGCGGGGGGCTACGAGCAGTACTTC.

The chain couples TRBV7-2 to TRBJ1-1; the D gene is possibly TRBD1 (5 bases). The germline CDR1 and CDR2 sequences are SGHTA and FQGNSA. V gave up 5 bases and J gave up 0 bases, with 19 bases separating them. This CDR3 comprises 17 residues. In nucleotides, the CDR3 is TGTGCCAGCAGCACCGGGGGGGGAGTTTTCATGAACACTGAAGCTTTCTTT. Its protein product is CASSTGGGVFMNTEAFF.

The chain is built from TRBV6-4 and TRBJ2-1, with 12 bases matching TRBD2. V lost 2 bases to trimming and J lost 8 bases; unmatched junction nucleotides: 4. CDR1 is MRHNA, CDR2 SNTAGT, per germline. There are 15 residues in the CDR3. The CDR3 DNA follows: TGTGCCAGCAGTGACGAACTAGCGGGGGGCTATGAGCAGTTCTTC. Translated: CASSDELAGGYEQFF.

The V gene is TRBV10-3, the J gene TRBJ1-2, with D possibly being TRBD1 (5 bases). With 3 bases removed from V and 8 bases from J, the gap between germline ends came to 19 bases. There are 15 residues in the CDR3. CDR1 is ENHRY, CDR2 SYGVKD, per germline. This CDR3 is CAISDRAGGTSGYTF. CDR3 nucleotide sequence: TGTGCCATCAGTGACCGAGCGGGGGGGACTAGCGGCTACACCTTC.

The rearrangement links TRBV2 to TRBJ2-2, with TRBD2 matching over 7 bases. V lost 8 bases, J lost 13 bases, and 19 bases stayed unmatched. The V gene's germline CDR1 is SNHLY and CDR2 FYNNEI. This CDR3 contains 15 residues. CDR3 in DNA: TGTGCCAGCTCCCAAGGGAGGGCCCCGGCGACTCGGCTGTTTTTT. The encoded protein is CASSQGRAPATRLFF.

The chain couples TRBV6-5 to TRBJ1-2, with D uncertain. With 0 bases removed from V and 5 bases from J, the gap between germline ends came to 13 bases. Looked up from germline, CDR1 is MNHEY and CDR2 is SVGAGI. The CDR3 length is 15 residues. The CDR3 spells CASSYSHEGSYGYTF. CDR3 sequence (DNA): TGTGCCAGCAGTTACTCGCACGAGGGTTCGTATGGCTACACCTTC.

This clone came up a few times. V usage is TRBV7-9 and J usage is TRBJ1-5; D is possibly TRBD1 (5 bases). There are 18 residues in the CDR3. The V end lost 0 bases, the J end lost 4 bases, and 19 bases lay between the germline ends. Germline assignment: CDR1 SEHNR and CDR2 FQNEAQ (reference sequence). The CDR3 nucleotides read TGTGCCAGCAGCTTAGCCGTGGGAGGGACCCCTGGGAATCAGCCCCAGCATTTT. Residues: CASSLAVGGTPGNQPQHF.

This chain joins TRBV4-2 and TRBJ1-2, with D maybe TRBD1 (5 bases). This CDR3 spans 18 amino acids. Germline V lookup: CDR1 LGHNA, CDR2 YNFKEQ. The V gene lost 0 bases and the J gene lost 8 bases, with 25 bases spanning the gap. The CDR3 DNA follows: TGTGCCAGCAGCCAAGAAAAAGGCTTTTGGGGCGCAAAAGAAGGCTACACCTTC. Translation: CASSQEKGFWGAKEGYTF.